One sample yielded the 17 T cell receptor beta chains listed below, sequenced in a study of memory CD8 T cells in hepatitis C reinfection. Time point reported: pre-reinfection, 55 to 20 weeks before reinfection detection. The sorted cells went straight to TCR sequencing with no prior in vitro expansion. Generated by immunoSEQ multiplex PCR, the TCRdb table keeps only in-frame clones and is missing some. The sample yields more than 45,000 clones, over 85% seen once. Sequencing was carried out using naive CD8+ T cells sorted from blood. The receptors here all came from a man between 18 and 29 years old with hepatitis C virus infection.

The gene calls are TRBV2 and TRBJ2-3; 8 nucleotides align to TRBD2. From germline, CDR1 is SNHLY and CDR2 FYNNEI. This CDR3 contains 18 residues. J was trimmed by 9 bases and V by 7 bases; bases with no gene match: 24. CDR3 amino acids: CASTEGAGGYFRRITQYF. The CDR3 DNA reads TGTGCCAGCACGGAGGGTGCGGGGGGATATTTTCGTCGGATAACGCAGTATTTT.

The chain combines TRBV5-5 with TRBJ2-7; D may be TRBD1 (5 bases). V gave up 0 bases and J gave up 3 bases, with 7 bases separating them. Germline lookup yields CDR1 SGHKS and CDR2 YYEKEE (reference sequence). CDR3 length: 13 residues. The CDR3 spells CASSLGQNYEQYF. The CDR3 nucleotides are TGTGCCAGCAGCTTGGGACAGAACTACGAGCAGTACTTC. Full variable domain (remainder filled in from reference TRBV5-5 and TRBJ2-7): DAGVTQSPTHLIKTRGQQVTLRCSPISGHKSVSWYQQVLGQGPQFIFQYYEKEERGRGNFPDRFSARQFPNYSSELNVNALLLGDSALYLCASSLGQNYEQYFGPGTRLTVT.

The CDR3 DNA is TGTGCCTGGAGTGTACAGGGGGACCCCTCGGTTGAGACCCAGTACTTC. The encoded protein is CAWSVQGDPSVETQYF. The chain joins TRBV30 to TRBJ2-5; 8 nucleotides agree with TRBD1. CDR3 size: 16 residues. The V gene's germline CDR1 is GTSNPN and CDR2 SVGIG (reference sequence). Germline trimming cut 0 bases from V and 5 bases from J; bases unmatched to any gene: 11.

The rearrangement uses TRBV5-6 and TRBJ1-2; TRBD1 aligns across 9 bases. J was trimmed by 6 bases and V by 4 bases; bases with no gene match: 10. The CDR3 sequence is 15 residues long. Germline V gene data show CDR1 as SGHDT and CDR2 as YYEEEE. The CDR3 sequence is CASSPLMGQGDGYTF. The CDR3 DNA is TGTGCCAGCAGCCCGCTAATGGGACAGGGAGATGGCTACACCTTC.

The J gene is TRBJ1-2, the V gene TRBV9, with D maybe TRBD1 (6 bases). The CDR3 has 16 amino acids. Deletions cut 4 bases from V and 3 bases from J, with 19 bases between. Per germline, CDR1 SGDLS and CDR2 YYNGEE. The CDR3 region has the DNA TGTGCCAGCAGCCGGACAGACGGGCCTTATGACTATGGCTACACCTTC. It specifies CASSRTDGPYDYGYTF.

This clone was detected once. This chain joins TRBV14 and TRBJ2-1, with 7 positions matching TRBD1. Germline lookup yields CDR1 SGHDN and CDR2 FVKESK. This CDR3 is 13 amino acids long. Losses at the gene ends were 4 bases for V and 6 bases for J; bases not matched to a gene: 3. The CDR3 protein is CASSLTGVNEQFF. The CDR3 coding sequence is TGTGCCAGCAGCCTCACAGGGGTCAATGAGCAGTTCTTC.

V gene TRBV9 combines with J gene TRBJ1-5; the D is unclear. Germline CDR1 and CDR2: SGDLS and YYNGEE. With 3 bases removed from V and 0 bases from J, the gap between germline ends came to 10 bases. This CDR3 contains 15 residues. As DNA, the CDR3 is TGTGCCAGCAGCGCGGACGGACTTAGCAATCAGCCCCAGCATTTT. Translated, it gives CASSADGLSNQPQHF.

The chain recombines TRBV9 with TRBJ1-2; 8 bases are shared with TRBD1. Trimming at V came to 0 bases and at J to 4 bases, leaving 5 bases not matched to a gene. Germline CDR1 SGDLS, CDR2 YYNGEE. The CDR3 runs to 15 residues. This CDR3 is CASSVGQGSGYGYTF. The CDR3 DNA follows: TGTGCCAGCAGCGTAGGACAGGGGAGTGGCTATGGCTACACCTTC.

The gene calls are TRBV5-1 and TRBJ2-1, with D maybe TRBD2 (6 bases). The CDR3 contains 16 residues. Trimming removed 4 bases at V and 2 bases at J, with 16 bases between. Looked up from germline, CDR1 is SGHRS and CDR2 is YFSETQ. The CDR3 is CASSPVFGGAYNEQFF. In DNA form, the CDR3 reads TGCGCCAGCAGCCCGGTGTTTGGCGGGGCCTACAATGAGCAGTTCTTC.

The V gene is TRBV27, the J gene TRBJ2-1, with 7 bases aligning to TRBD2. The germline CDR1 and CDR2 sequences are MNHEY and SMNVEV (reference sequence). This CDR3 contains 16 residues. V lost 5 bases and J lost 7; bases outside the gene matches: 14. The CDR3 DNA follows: TGTGCCAGCAGTCCCCTGGTATCGGGAGGTTATAATGAGCAGTTCTTC. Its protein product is CASSPLVSGGYNEQFF.

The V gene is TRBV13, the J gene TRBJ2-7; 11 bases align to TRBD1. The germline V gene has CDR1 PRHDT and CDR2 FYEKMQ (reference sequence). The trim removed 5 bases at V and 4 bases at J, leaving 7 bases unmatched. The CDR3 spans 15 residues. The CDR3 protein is CASSDTGTGGYEQYF. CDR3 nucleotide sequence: TGTGCCAGCAGCGATACCGGGACAGGGGGTTACGAGCAGTACTTC.

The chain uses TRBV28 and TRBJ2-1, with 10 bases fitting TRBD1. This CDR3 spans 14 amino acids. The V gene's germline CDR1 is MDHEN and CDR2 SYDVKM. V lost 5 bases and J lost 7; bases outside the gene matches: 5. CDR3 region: CASSPGTGVNEQFF. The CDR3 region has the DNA TGTGCCAGCAGTCCCGGGACAGGGGTTAATGAGCAGTTCTTC.

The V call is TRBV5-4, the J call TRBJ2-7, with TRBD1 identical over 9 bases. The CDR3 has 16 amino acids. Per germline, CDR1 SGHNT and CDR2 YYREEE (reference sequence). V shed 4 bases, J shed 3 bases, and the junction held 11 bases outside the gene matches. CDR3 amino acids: CASSPTGTGLNYEQYF. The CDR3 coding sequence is TGTGCCAGCAGCCCTACGGGGACAGGGCTTAACTACGAGCAGTACTTC.

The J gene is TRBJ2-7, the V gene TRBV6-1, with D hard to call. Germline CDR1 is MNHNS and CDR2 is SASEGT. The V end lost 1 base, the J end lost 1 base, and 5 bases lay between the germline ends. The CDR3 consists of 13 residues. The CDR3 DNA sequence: TGTGCCAGCAGTGAAGAAGCGTCCTACGAGCAGTACGTC. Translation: CASSEEASYEQYV.

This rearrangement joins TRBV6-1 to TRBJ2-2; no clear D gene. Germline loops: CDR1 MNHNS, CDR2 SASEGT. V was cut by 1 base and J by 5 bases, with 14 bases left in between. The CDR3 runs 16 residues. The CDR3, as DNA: TGTGCCAGCAGTGAAGGGCTACCAGCGCTTACCGGGGAGCTGTTTTTT. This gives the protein CASSEGLPALTGELFF.

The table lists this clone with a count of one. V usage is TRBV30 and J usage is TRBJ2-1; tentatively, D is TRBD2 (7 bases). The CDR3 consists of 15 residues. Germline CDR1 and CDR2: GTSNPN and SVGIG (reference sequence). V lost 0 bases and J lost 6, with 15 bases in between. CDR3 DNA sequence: TGTGCCTGGAGTGTAGGGGCGGGGGCCCGCAATGAGCAGTTCTTC. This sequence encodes CAWSVGAGARNEQFF.

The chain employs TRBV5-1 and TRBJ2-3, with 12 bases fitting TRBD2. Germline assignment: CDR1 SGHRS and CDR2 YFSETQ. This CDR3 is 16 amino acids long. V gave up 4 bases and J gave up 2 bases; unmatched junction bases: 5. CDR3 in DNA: TGCGCCAGCAGCGGCGGACTAGCGGGGATCACAGATACGCAGTATTTT. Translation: CASSGGLAGITDTQYF.